This T cell receptor beta chain was captured in a study of naive and memory T cell subsets. Trimming took 3 bases from V and 5 from J, leaving 16 bases between them. Germline CDR1 and CDR2: DFQATT and SNEGSKA (reference sequence). This CDR3 has 14 residues. This clonotype was observed a handful of times. Two oligonucleotides, mixed equimolar, formed the beta constant-region primer covering TRBC1 and TRBC2. TCRdb independently ran MiXCR on the UMI-ligation and nested PCR reads; one entry per CDR3 protein. The sample has roughly 140,000 distinct CDR3 sequences; more than 15% are singletons. From the second PCR step, alpha and beta chains were amplified apart.

Material: naive CD4+ T cells from blood. This clonotype was sampled from a human donor in good health. This chain connects TRBV20-1 to TRBJ1-2; the D is unclear. CDR3 sequence: CSASGRNWNYGYTF. Written as DNA, the CDR3 is TGCAGTGCTAGTGGTCGGAACTGGAATTATGGCTACACCTTC.